The rows below give T cell receptor beta chains drawn from one sample of a study of T cell changes during pregnancy in multiple sclerosis. Profiling relied on immunoSEQ multiplex PCR, and the TCRdb table lists in-frame clones only, not all of them. The data hold tens of thousands of clones, with 91% observed a single time. The input for sequencing was peripheral blood, taken in the third trimester of pregnancy. Receptors originate from a female donor in good health, enrolled as a control in a pregnancy study. Both conserved end residues are part of each CDR3. The D gene is left open where the match is weak. Clone size is given for some rows only: seen once, a few or many times, or a class if the clone is expanded.

>TRBV28|16|-|TRBJ2-7|TRBD2
CASSLGSSGSLDKQYF
TGTGCCAGCAGTTTAGGTTCAAGCGGGAGTTTAGATAAGCAGTACTTC
>TRBV2|15|-|TRBJ1-6|-
CASSEAGVLNSPLHF
TGTGCCAGCAGTGAAGCAGGAGTACTGAATTCACCCCTCCACTTT
>TRBV29-1|12|-|TRBJ2-5|-
CSAIGIQETQYF
TGCAGCGCGATCGGGATCCAAGAGACCCAGTACTTC
>TRBV29-1|11|once|TRBJ1-1|-
CSVQVFTEAFF
TGCAGCGTCCAGGTGTTCACTGAAGCTTTCTTT
>TRBV6-1|15|-|TRBJ2-7|TRBD1
CASNQGQGFYYEQYF
TGTGCCAGCAACCAGGGACAGGGGTTCTACTACGAGCAGTACTTC
>TRBV6-6|16|-|TRBJ1-5|-
CASSPGWGRFNQPQHF
TGTGCCAGCAGTCCGGGATGGGGGCGGTTCAATCAGCCCCAGCATTTT
>TRBV5-1|14|-|TRBJ2-7|TRBD1
CASSLYQGAYEQYF
TGCGCCAGCAGCTTGTATCAGGGGGCGTACGAGCAGTACTTC
>TRBV9|14|-|TRBJ2-7|-
CASSVEDISYEQYF
TGTGCCAGCAGCGTCGAGGACATCTCCTACGAGCAGTACTTC
>TRBV28|15|-|TRBJ2-7|-
CACKLGRQVSYEQYF
TGTGCCTGCAAACTAGGACGCCAAGTATCCTACGAGCAGTACTTC
>TRBV28|16|-|TRBJ1-2|TRBD1
CASSLWGQGSHYGYTF
TGTGCCAGCAGTTTATGGGGACAGGGTAGTCACTATGGCTACACCTTC
>TRBV18|15|-|TRBJ1-5|-
CASSPRQGSGQPQHF
TGTGCCAGCTCACCACGTCAGGGATCAGGGCAGCCCCAGCATTTT
>TRBV25-1|10|-|TRBJ1-1|-
CARPLPGAFF
TGTGCCAGACCTCTTCCGGGGGCTTTCTTT
>TRBV19|14|-|TRBJ1-4|-
CASSIRPTNEKLFF
TGTGCCAGTAGTATCCGTCCAACTAATGAAAAACTGTTTTTT
>TRBV9|16|-|TRBJ2-3|-
CASSVGGGSSTDTQYF
TGTGCCAGCAGCGTCGGCGGGGGCTCTAGCACAGATACGCAGTATTTT
>TRBV6-6|15|-|TRBJ1-3|TRBD1
CASSSPGQGLSTIYF
TGTGCCAGCAGTTCGCCGGGACAGGGCCTTAGCACCATATATTTT
>TRBV6-5|16|-|TRBJ2-3|TRBD2
CASSSPLAAGTDTQYF
TGTGCCAGCAGTTCCCCACTAGCGGCGGGAACAGATACGCAGTATTTT
>TRBV29-1|12|-|TRBJ2-5|-
CSVVVGRETQYF
TGCAGCGTTGTGGTGGGGAGGGAGACCCAGTACTTC
>TRBV30|13|-|TRBJ2-7|TRBD1
CAWSTRTGGEQYF
TGTGCCTGGAGTACTCGGACAGGGGGCGAGCAGTACTTC
>TRBV10-3|13|-|TRBJ1-2|-
CAISEGAGYGYTF
TGTGCCATCAGTGAGGGCGCGGGCTATGGCTACACCTTC
>TRBV5-5|19|-|TRBJ2-6|TRBD2
CASSPNAASGSPGANVLTF
TGTGCCAGCAGCCCGAACGCGGCTAGCGGGAGCCCTGGGGCCAACGTCCTGACTTTC
>TRBV28|13|-|TRBJ1-2|TRBD1
CASSPGGARGYTF
TGTGCCAGCAGCCCAGGGGGCGCGAGGGGCTACACCTTC
>TRBV5-1|16|-|TRBJ2-1|TRBD2
CASSLAPGGTYNEQFF
TGCGCCAGCAGCTTGGCCCCGGGGGGGACCTACAATGAGCAGTTCTTC